The present entry profiles one T cell receptor (beta chain) with its context. Its antigen is not identified. Sample time point: persistent/refractory GD, antithyroid drugs over 5 years with positive TRAb. Generation of the TCR library employed RNA extracted from PBMCs. American Thyroid Association guidelines defined Graves' disease diagnosis. The sample comes from a study of regulatory T cells in long-lasting Graves disease. Overall study findings and caveats: TRBV28, TRBJ1-2 and TRBJ2-5 were segments that persistent disease favored. Having only a small sample size may have limited accuracy. Newly diagnosed Graves' patients exceeded persistent ones in TCR diversity.

Libraries of TCR beta came from iRepertoire HTBI primers plus Arm-PCR of CDR3 regions. Each CDR3 protein is one row after TCRdb ran MiXCR on the multiplex PCR reads. The sample records about 430,000 distinct CDR3 sequences, 21% being singletons. There are 13 residues in the CDR3. CDR1 is MDHEN and CDR2 is SYDVKM in the germline V gene. The germline V and J ends were trimmed by 7 bases and 6 bases, with 15 bases remaining between them. This TCR derives from a female donor with Graves disease. The material sequenced was peripheral blood mononuclear cells (PBMCs), taken when the disease was refractory, from a patient treated with antithyroid drugs. J is TRBJ1-2 and V is TRBV28; D is uncertain. CDR3 coding DNA: TGTGCCAGCAACCTAGTTCGCGGGGATGGCTACACCTTC. Its protein product is CASNLVRGDGYTF.